One T cell receptor (beta chain) is described in this entry. The CDR3 has 12 residues. V shed 6 bases, J shed 8 bases, and the junction held 6 bases outside the gene matches. The germline V gene encodes CDR1 MNHEY and CDR2 SMNVEV (reference sequence). These data are taken from a study of blood T cell repertoires in COVID-19. Across the whole study: Nucleic acid was either cDNA or gDNA, and it came from T cells, B-cell-depleted T cells, or PBMCs.

Authors' data handling: For nucleated cells, counts were estimated from reference gene primer amplification. The protocol was immunoSEQ multiplex PCR, while the TCRdb copy is restricted to in-frame clones and leaves out a portion. D and trimming come from the DNA, and the V and J calls and clone size come from that table. This sample has around 120,000 clones; roughly 79% occur once, and the top ten carry about 2.1%. This TCR came from an older man with acute or convalescent COVID-19. This chain connects TRBV27 to TRBJ1-1, with 7 bases identical to TRBD1. The source material was peripheral blood. The DNA of the CDR3 is TGTGCCAGCAGAACGACAGGGAACGAAGCTTTCTTT. Protein: CASRTTGNEAFF.